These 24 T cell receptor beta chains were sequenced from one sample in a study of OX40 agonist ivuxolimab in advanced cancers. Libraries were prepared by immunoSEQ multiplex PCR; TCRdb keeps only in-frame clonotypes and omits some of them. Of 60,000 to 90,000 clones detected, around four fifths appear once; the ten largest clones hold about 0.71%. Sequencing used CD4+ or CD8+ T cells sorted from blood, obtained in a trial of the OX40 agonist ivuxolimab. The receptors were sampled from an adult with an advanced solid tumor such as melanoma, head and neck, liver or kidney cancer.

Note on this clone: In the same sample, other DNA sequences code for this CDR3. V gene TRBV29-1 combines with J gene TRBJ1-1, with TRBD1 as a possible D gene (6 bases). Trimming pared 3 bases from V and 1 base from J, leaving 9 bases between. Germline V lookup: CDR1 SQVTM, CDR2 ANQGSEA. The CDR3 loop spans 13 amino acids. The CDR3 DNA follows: TGCAGCGTTGACAGGGGTCAGAACACTGAAGCTTTCTTT. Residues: CSVDRGQNTEAFF. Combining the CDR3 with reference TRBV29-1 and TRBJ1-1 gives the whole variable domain SAVISQKPSRDICQRGTSLTIQCQVDSQVTMMFWYRQQPGQSLTLIATANQGSEATYESGFVIDKFPISRPNLTFSTLTVSNMSPEDSSIYLCSVDRGQNTEAFFGQGTRLTVV.

The CDR3 protein is CASRQDLGEQFF. Here the CDR3 DNA reads TGTGCCAGTAGGCAGGACTTAGGTGAGCAGTTCTTC. The V call is TRBV19, the J call TRBJ2-1; tentatively, D is TRBD2 (5 bases). This CDR3 has 12 amino acids. CDR1 LNHDA and CDR2 SQIVND come from the germline V gene (reference sequence). V was pared by 6 bases and J by 9 bases, with 12 bases between.

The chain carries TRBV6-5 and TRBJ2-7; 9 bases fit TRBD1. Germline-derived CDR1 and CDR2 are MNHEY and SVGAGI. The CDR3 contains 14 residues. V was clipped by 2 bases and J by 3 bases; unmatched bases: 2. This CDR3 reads CASSYEDRGYEQYF. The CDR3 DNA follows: TGTGCCAGCAGTTACGAGGACAGGGGCTACGAGCAGTACTTC.

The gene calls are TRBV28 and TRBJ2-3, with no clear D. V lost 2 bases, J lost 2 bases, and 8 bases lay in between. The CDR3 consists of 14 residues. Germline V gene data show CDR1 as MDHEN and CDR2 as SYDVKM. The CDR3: CASSLVGHTDTQYF. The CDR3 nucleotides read TGTGCCAGCAGTTTAGTAGGGCACACAGATACGCAGTATTTT.

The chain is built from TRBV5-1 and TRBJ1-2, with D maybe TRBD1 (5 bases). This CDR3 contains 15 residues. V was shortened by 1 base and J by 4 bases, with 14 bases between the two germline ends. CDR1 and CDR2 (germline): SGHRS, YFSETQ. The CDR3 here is CASSLHGFGGYGYTF. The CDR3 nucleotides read TGCGCCAGCAGCTTGCACGGGTTCGGGGGCTATGGCTACACCTTC.

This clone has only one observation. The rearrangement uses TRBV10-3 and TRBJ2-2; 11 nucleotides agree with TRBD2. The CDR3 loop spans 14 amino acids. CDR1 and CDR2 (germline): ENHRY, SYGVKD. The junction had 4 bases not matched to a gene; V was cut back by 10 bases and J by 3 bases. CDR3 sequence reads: CATLAGGHTGELFF. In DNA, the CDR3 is TGTGCCACGTTAGCGGGGGGGCACACCGGGGAGCTGTTTTTT.

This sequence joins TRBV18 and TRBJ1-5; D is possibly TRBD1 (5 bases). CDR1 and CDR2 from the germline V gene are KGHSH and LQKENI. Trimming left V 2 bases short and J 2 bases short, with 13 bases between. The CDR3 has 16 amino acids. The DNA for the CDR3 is TGTGCCAGCTCACCAGCCGTAGGGGTGGGCAATCAGCCCCAGCATTTT. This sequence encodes CASSPAVGVGNQPQHF.

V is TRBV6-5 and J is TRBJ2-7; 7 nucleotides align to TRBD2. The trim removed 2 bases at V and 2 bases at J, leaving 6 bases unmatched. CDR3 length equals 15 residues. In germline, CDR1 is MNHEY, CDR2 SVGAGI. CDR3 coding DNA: TGTGCCAGCAGTTACGGGCTAGCGGTTACCTACGAGCAGTACTTC. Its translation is CASSYGLAVTYEQYF.

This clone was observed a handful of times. CDR3 nucleotides: TGTGCCAGCAGCCCTTTGGACAGACTTACCGGGGAGCTGTTTTTT. It codes for CASSPLDRLTGELFF. The chain links TRBV5-4 to TRBJ2-2; D possibly corresponds to TRBD1 (6 bases). Germline CDR1 is SGHNT and CDR2 is YYREEE (reference sequence). This CDR3 spans 15 amino acids. Trimming took 4 bases from V and 5 from J, leaving 15 bases between them.

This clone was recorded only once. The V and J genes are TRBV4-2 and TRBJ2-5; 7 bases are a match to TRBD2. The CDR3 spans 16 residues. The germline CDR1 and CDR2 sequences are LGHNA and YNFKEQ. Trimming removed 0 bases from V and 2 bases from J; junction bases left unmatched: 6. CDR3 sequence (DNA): TGTGCCAGCAGCCAAGAGTTGGAGGGAGGGCAAGAGACCCAGTACTTC. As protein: CASSQELEGGQETQYF.

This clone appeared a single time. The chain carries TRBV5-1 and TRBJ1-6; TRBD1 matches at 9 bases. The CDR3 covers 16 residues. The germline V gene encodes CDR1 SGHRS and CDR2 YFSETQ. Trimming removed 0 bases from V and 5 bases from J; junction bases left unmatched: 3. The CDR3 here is CASSLETGGNNSPLHF. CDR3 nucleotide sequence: TGCGCCAGCAGCTTGGAGACAGGGGGTAATAATTCACCCCTCCACTTT. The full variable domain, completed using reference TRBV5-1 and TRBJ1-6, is KAGVTQTPRYLIKTRGQQVTLSCSPISGHRSVSWYQQTPGQGLQFLFEYFSETQRNKGNFPGRFSGRQFSNSRSEMNVSTLELGDSALYLCASSLETGGNNSPLHFGNGTRLTVT.

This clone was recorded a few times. Written as DNA, the CDR3 is TGTGCCAGCAGCCCTCCGGGACTAGCGGGAGGGCGAGAGACCCAGTACTTC. It codes for CASSPPGLAGGRETQYF. J is TRBJ2-5 and V is TRBV14; 16 bases map to TRBD2. V dropped 4 bases and J dropped 4; count of bases not matched to a gene: 6. The CDR3 covers 17 residues. CDR1 and CDR2 (germline): SGHDN, FVKESK.

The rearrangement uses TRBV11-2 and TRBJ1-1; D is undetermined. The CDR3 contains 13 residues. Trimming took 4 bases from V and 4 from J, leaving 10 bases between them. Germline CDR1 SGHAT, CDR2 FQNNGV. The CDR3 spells CASSSHGGTEAFF. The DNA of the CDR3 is TGTGCCAGCAGCTCACACGGAGGCACTGAAGCTTTCTTT. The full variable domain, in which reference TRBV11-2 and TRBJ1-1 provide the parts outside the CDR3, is EAGVAQSPRYKIIEKRQSVAFWCNPISGHATLYWYQQILGQGPKLLIQFQNNGVVDDSQLPKDRFSAERLKGVDSTLKIQPAKLEDSAVYLCASSSHGGTEAFFGQGTRLTVV.

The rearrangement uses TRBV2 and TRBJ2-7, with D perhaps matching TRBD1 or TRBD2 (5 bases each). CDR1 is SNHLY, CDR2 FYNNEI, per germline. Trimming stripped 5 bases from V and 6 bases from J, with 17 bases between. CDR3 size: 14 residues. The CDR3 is CASSRDGAPSEQYF. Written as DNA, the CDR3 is TGTGCCAGCAGTCGGGACGGGGCGCCCTCCGAGCAGTACTTC.

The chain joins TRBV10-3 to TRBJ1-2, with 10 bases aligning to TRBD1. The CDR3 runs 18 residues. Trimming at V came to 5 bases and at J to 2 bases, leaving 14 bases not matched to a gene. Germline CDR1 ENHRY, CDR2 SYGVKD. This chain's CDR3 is CAISPGQGREEGNYGYTF. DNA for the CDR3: TGTGCCATCAGTCCGGGACAGGGGAGGGAAGAAGGGAACTATGGCTACACCTTC.

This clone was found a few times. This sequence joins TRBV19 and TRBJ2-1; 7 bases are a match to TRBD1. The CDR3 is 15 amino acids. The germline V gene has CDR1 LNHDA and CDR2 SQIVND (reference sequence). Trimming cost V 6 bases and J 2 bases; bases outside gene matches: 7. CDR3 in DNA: TGTGCCAGTAGCCCCACCGGGACAGCCTACAATGAGCAGTTCTTC. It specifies CASSPTGTAYNEQFF.

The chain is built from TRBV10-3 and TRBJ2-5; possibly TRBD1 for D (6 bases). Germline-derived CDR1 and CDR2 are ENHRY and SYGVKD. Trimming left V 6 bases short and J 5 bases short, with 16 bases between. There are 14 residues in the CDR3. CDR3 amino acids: CAISSRQAQETQYF. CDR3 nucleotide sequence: TGTGCCATCAGCTCAAGACAGGCCCAGGAGACCCAGTACTTC.

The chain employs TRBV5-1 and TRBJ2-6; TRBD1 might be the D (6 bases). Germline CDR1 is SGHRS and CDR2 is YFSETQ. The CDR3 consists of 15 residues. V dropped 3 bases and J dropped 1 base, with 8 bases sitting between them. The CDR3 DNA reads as TGCGCCAGCAGCTCACAGGGATCTGGGGCCAACGTCCTGACTTTC. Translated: CASSSQGSGANVLTF.

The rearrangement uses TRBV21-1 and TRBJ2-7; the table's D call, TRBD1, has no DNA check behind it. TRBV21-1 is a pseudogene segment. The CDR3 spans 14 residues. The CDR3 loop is CASNPGRVGYEQYF. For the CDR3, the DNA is TGTGCCAGCAACCCGGGCAGGGTCGGCTACGAGCAGTACTTC.

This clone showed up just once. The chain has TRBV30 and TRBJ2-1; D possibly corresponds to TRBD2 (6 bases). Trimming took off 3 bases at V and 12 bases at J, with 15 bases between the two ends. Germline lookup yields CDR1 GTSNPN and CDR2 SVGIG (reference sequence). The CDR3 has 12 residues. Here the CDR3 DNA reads TGTGCCTGGAGGACTAGTAAGGATAGGCAGTTCTTC. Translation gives CAWRTSKDRQFF.

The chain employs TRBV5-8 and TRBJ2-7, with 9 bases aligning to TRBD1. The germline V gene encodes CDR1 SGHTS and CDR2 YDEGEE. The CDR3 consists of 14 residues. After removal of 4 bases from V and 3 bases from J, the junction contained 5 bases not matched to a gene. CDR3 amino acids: CASSPTGGSYEQYF. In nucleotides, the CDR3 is TGTGCCAGCAGCCCTACAGGGGGCAGCTACGAGCAGTACTTC.

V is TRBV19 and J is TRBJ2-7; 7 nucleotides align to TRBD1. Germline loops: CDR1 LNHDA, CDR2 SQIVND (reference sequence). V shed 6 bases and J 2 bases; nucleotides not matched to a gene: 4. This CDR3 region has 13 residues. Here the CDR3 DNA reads TGTGCCAGTAGCCGGGACAGTCCCTACGAGCAGTACTTC. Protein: CASSRDSPYEQYF.

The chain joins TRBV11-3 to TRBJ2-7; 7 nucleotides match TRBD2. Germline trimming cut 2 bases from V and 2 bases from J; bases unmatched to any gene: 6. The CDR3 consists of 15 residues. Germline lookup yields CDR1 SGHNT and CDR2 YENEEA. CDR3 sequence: CASSLRRAGTYEQYF. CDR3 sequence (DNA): TGTGCCAGCAGCTTAAGAAGAGCGGGAACCTACGAGCAGTACTTC.

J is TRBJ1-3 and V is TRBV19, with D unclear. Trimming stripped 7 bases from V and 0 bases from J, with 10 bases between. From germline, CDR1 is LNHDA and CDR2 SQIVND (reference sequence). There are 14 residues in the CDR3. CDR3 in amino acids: CASTGGSSGNTIYF. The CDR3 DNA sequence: TGTGCCAGTACGGGCGGGTCCTCTGGAAACACCATATATTTT. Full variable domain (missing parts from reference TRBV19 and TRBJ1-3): DGGITQSPKYLFRKEGQNVTLSCEQNLNHDAMYWYRQDPGQGLRLIYYSQIVNDFQKGDIAEGYSVSREKKESFPLTVTSAQKNPTAFYLCASTGGSSGNTIYFGEGSWLTVV.